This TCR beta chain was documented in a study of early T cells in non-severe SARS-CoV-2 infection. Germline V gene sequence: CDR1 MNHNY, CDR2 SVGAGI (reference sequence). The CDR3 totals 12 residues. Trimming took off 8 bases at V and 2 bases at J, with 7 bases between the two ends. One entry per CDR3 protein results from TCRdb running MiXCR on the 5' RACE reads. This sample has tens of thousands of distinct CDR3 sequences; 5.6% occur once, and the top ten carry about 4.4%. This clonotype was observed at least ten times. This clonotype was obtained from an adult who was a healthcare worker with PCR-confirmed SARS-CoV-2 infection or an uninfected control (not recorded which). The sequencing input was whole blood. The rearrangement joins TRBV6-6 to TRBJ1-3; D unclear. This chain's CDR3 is CASGDAGNTIYF. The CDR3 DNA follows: TGTGCCAGCGGGGATGCTGGAAACACCATATATTTT.